This TCR beta chain was found in a study of cytomegalovirus exposure and HLA in healthy donors. On the study more broadly: In a previous analysis, around 110 million unique TCR beta sequences were found from roughly 180 million T cells. Findings and caveats of the study: Many donors carried some public TCRs, although rarity characterized most TCR sequences. Productive status was seen about 87% or about 30% of the time for most TCR beta V segments in an earlier analysis.

This CDR3 has 18 residues. V was clipped by 0 bases and J by 0 bases; unmatched bases: 3. A note on this clone: Antigen unknown.

Both 60 Vbeta primers and 13 Jbeta primers went into the PCR. Generated by immunoSEQ multiplex PCR, the TCRdb table keeps only in-frame clones and is missing some. The table records 120,000 or so clones, around 82% of them present only once. The chain employs TRBV23-1 and TRBJ2-1; 12 nucleotides align to TRBD2. TRBV23-1 is classed as an ORF, of uncertain function. Input material: PBMCs. This receptor was obtained from a young man in good health and CMV-seropositive. CDR3 sequence: CASSQSKTSGSSYNEQFF. In nucleotides, the CDR3 is TGCGCCAGCAGTCAATCAAAGACTAGCGGGAGCTCCTACAATGAGCAGTTCTTC.